This paragraph covers one TCR beta chain sequence. Trimming removed 5 bases from V and 6 bases from J; junction bases left unmatched: 6. There are 14 residues in the CDR3. Germline values: CDR1 SEHNR, CDR2 FQNEAQ (reference sequence). This entry belongs to a study of T-cell reconstitution after alpha-beta-depleted transplantation in children. Unique molecular identifiers were incorporated when the TCRbeta library was constructed. MiXCR, applied by TCRdb to the PCR reads, yields one record per CDR3 protein. The table includes 350,000 to 450,000 distinct CDR3 sequences, 20% detected once. The TCR was taken from a human donor who donated a stem cell graft to a child with acute myeloid leukemia. The material sequenced was PBMCs from the stem cell graft donor, taken from the stem cell graft. The V call is TRBV7-9, the J call TRBJ2-7, with 11 positions matching TRBD1. DNA of the CDR3: TGTGCCAGCAGCCGGACAGGGGGCCGTTCCGAGCAGTACTTC. This gives the protein CASSRTGGRSEQYF.